These 9 T cell receptor beta chains were all obtained from the same sample, sequenced in a study of blood T cell repertoires in COVID-19 (TCRdb year 2020). Libraries were built with the immunoSEQ multiplex PCR assay. TCRdb limited this immuneACCESS table to in-frame rearrangements with V and J called. A share of clones is missing; checked studies link under half to unresolved V genes, and the rest is unexplained. The sample table contains about 24,000 clones; only one count was recorded for 75% to 85% of them. The ten largest clones represent more than 2% of the sample. Input material: peripheral blood. These receptors were taken from a woman between 65 and 79 years old with COVID-19, enrolled during active disease.

This sequence joins TRBV5-4 and TRBJ1-3; tentative D call: TRBD1 (6 bases). Between the trimmed V and J ends, which lost 4 bases and 1 base, there was a span of 15 bases. Germline V gene data show CDR1 as SGHNT and CDR2 as YYREEE (reference sequence). This CDR3 region has 16 residues. The CDR3 loop reads CASSARGSQSGNTIYF. The CDR3 DNA sequence: TGTGCCAGCAGCGCCAGGGGCAGCCAATCTGGAAACACCATATATTTT.

The rearrangement links TRBV6-4 to TRBJ2-1; 7 bases line up with TRBD2. The CDR3 is 16 residues long. V trimming: 0 bases; J trimming: 1 base; junction bases outside the gene matches: 3. Per the germline V gene, CDR1 is MRHNA and CDR2 is SNTAGT. CDR3 nucleotides: TGTGCCAGCAGTGACTCGACGGGAGGTTCCTACAATGAGCAGTTCTTC. It codes for CASSDSTGGSYNEQFF.

The CDR3 coding sequence is TGTGCCAGTTCCGACAGAATCAATCAGCCCCAGCATTTT. Amino acid sequence: CASSDRINQPQHF. The genes are TRBV7-2 and TRBJ1-5, with D tentatively TRBD1 (5 bases). This CDR3 is built from 13 residues. Germline CDR1 SGHTA, CDR2 FQGNSA. The V gene lost 9 bases and the J gene lost 3 bases, with 12 bases spanning the gap.

This rearrangement joins TRBV5-5 to TRBJ1-4; 7 nucleotides align to TRBD1. The CDR3 loop spans 17 amino acids. CDR1 is SGHKS and CDR2 is YYEKEE in the germline V gene (reference sequence). Trimming removed 1 base from V and 0 bases from J; junction bases left unmatched: 6. The CDR3 sequence is CASSLTGTGATNEKLFF. CDR3 coding DNA: TGTGCCAGCAGCTTGACGGGTACAGGGGCAACTAATGAAAAACTGTTTTTT.

J is TRBJ1-4 and V is TRBV9; tentatively, D is TRBD1 (5 bases). This CDR3 is built from 15 residues. V lost 3 bases to trimming and J lost 7 bases, with 16 bases between them. CDR1 and CDR2 from the germline V gene are SGDLS and YYNGEE. The CDR3 DNA reads TGTGCCAGCAGCGGTCAGGGTAGACCCTTTGAAAAACTGTTTTTT. It yields the protein CASSGQGRPFEKLFF. Full variable domain (remainder filled in from reference TRBV9 and TRBJ1-4): DSGVTQTPKHLITATGQRVTLRCSPRSGDLSVYWYQQSLDQGLQFLIQYYNGEERAKGNILERFSAQQFPDLHSELNLSSLELGDSALYFCASSGQGRPFEKLFFGSGTQLSVL.

This chain joins TRBV2 and TRBJ1-2; D might be TRBD1 (5 bases). The V end lost 4 bases, the J end lost 1 base, and 13 bases lay between the germline ends. The CDR3 has 15 amino acids. Per the germline V gene, CDR1 is SNHLY and CDR2 is FYNNEI. Here the CDR3 DNA reads TGTGCCAGCAGTGGCAGGGAGGGCCTTAACTATGGCTACACCTTC. Translation: CASSGREGLNYGYTF.

Only a few counts were recorded for this clone. The rearrangement joins TRBV11-2 to TRBJ2-2, with 7 bases that match TRBD2. Germline V gene lookup returns CDR1 SGHAT and CDR2 FQNNGV. V gave up 1 base and J gave up 7 bases; unmatched junction bases: 3. There are 14 residues in the CDR3. CDR3 residues: CASSLGTRGGELFF. DNA for the CDR3: TGTGCCAGCAGCTTAGGGACTAGAGGCGGGGAGCTGTTTTTT. Full variable domain (rest looked up from reference TRBV11-2 and TRBJ2-2): EAGVAQSPRYKIIEKRQSVAFWCNPISGHATLYWYQQILGQGPKLLIQFQNNGVVDDSQLPKDRFSAERLKGVDSTLKIQPAKLEDSAVYLCASSLGTRGGELFFGEGSRLTVL.

This chain uses TRBV3-1 (or the pseudogene TRBV3-2) with TRBJ2-7, with D possibly matching TRBD2 (6 bases). The CDR3 has 16 amino acids. The V and J ends lost 4 bases and 1 base respectively, with 17 bases between them. Germline V lookup: CDR1 LGHDT, CDR2 YNNKEL (reference sequence). The CDR3 coding sequence is TGTGCCAGCAGCCCAAGTCTAGCGCAGGAGTCCTACGAGCAGTACTTC. Residues: CASSPSLAQESYEQYF.

This clone was recorded only once. The CDR3 nucleotides are TGCAGCGTGGGGGGACAGGCAGGAACCGGGGAGCTGTTTTTT. It is translated as CSVGGQAGTGELFF. The chain is built from TRBV29-1 and TRBJ2-2; 8 positions match TRBD1. There are 14 residues in the CDR3. Germline V gene sequence: CDR1 SQVTM, CDR2 ANQGSEA. V was pared by 6 bases and J by 5 bases, with 8 bases of the junction left unmatched.